This TCR beta chain was recovered during a study of cytomegalovirus exposure and HLA in healthy donors. Both 60 Vbeta primers and 13 Jbeta primers went into the PCR. This table comes from immunoSEQ multiplex PCR, and its TCRdb copy is limited to in-frame clones, with some not included. The sample comprises about 180,000 clones, approximately 80% of which are singletons, and around 2.2% rests with the top ten. Though probably carrying unrecorded immune exposures, donors were nominally healthy at sampling. Study findings and constraints: Judged likely to be a sequencing artifact was a cluster of highly shared sequence variants. Further analysis, carried out later, found HLA-associated TCR beta chains more clonally expanded than equally common other chains. When the data were analyzed later, several of the most significant clusters appeared to be linked to common viral pathogens.

A note on this clone: Its antigen remains unknown.

The sequenced material came from PBMCs. This sequence originates from a man aged 60-69 years in good health and CMV-seronegative.

In nucleotides, the CDR3 is TGCAGCGTTGAAGAAGTAGGGGAAGAGACCCAGTACTTC. Its translation: CSVEEVGEETQYF. The chain couples TRBV29-1 to TRBJ2-5; TRBD1 is a possible D gene (5 bases). The germline V gene encodes CDR1 SQVTM and CDR2 ANQGSEA. CDR3 length: 13 residues. V lost 0 bases and J 3 bases, leaving 8 bases between the germline ends.